The rows below give T cell receptor beta chains drawn from one sample of a study of T cell repertoires in aging, cancer and after chemotherapy. TCRdb independently ran MiXCR on the multiplex PCR reads; one entry per CDR3 protein. The data show some 9,000 distinct CDR3 sequences, under 50% seen once. Sequences were obtained from blood. All receptors come from a human donor with a solid tumor. Both conserved end residues are part of each CDR3. A D gene is named only where the DNA matches it firmly. Rows give clone size only sometimes, using once, few, many, or a class for an expanded clone.

J	V	size	D	DNA	CDR3
TRBJ2-2	TRBV19	medium-sized	TRBD1	TGTGCCAGTGACAGGGACGGCTCCGGGGAGCTGTTTTTT	CASDRDGSGELFF
TRBJ2-3	TRBV11-3	.	.	TGTGCCAGCAGCTTAAATCAGGGAACAGATACGCAGTATTTT	CASSLNQGTDTQYF
TRBJ2-7	TRBV19	medium-sized	TRBD1	TGTGCCAGTAGTATTGGGACAGCCGTGTACGAGCAGTACTTC	CASSIGTAVYEQYF
TRBJ1-4	TRBV11-3	.	.	TGTGCCAGCAGCGGGGAAAAACTGTTTTTT	CASSGEKLFF
TRBJ2-1	TRBV11-3	medium-sized	.	TGTGCCAGCAGCTTCGAGTCGGATGAGCAGTTCTTC	CASSFESDEQFF
TRBJ2-7	TRBV13	.	.	TGTGCCAGCAGCTTAGGAACGTGGGGCAGGGTTCGATACGAGCAGTACTTC	CASSLGTWGRVRYEQYF
TRBJ1-5	TRBV6-5	.	.	TGTGCCAGCAGTTCTCAGACAGGCTGGGGCAATCAGCCCCAGCATTTT	CASSSQTGWGNQPQHF
TRBJ2-7	TRBV12-3/TRBV12-4	.	.	TGTGCCAGCAGTTTAACAGGGAACCATTACGAGCAGTACTTC	CASSLTGNHYEQYF
TRBJ2-5	TRBV5-6	few	.	TGTGCCAGCAGCTTCAGGGAACTCACGGCCCAGTACTTC	CASSFRELTAQYF
TRBJ2-7	TRBV5-6	.	.	TGTGCCAGCAGCTCCTCCGGACTTAACTACGAGCAGTACTTC	CASSSSGLNYEQYF
TRBJ1-1	TRBV4-3	.	.	TGTGCCAGCAGCCAAGAAGACGGCATGAACACTGAAGCTTTCTTT	CASSQEDGMNTEAFF
TRBJ2-7	TRBV19	few	TRBD2	TGTGCCAGTAGTCGTAGCGGGGGCTCCTACGAGCAGTACTTC	CASSRSGGSYEQYF
TRBJ2-1	TRBV11-3	few	TRBD2	TGTGCCAGCAGCTTGAGCGGGAGCTACAATGAGCAGTTCTTC	CASSLSGSYNEQFF
TRBJ2-5	TRBV6-4	.	TRBD2	TGTGCCAGCAGTGATGGACTAGCGGGGGGGGAGACCCAGTACTTC	CASSDGLAGGETQYF
TRBJ1-2	TRBV18	.	.	TGTGCCAGCTCAGAAACGGCAGGGTGGAACTATGGCTACACCTTC	CASSETAGWNYGYTF
TRBJ2-3	TRBV19	.	TRBD2	TGTGCCAGTAGCATCCCGGGACTAGCGGGAGGTGATACGCAGTATTTT	CASSIPGLAGGDTQYF
TRBJ2-7	TRBV18	few	TRBD1	TGTGCCAGCTCACGCGACAGGGGACGCTACGAGCAGTACTTC	CASSRDRGRYEQYF
TRBJ2-3	TRBV13	.	TRBD2	TGTGCCAGCAGCCCGCTGCGGGGGGTTCTCCTCCGCACAGATACGCAGTATTTT	CASSPLRGVLLRTDTQYF
TRBJ2-7	TRBV12-3/TRBV12-4	few	.	TGTGCCAGCTCTCCTCAGGTGACCGAGCAGTACTTC	CASSPQVTEQYF
TRBJ2-1	TRBV6-5	.	.	TGTGCCAGCCGCCCGGACGGCAATGAGCAGTTCTTC	CASRPDGNEQFF
TRBJ1-6	TRBV13	few	.	TGTGCCAGCAAAAGGTCAGCAGGACTTTCACCCCTCCACTTT	CASKRSAGLSPLHF
TRBJ2-3	TRBV6-5	.	.	TGTGCCAGCAGTAGAAGCCAGCTCCTCTCCCATACGCAGTATTTT	CASSRSQLLSHTQYF
TRBJ2-7	TRBV29-1	medium-sized	.	TGCAGCGGGGGGGACCACGACTACGAGCAGTACTTC	CSGGDHDYEQYF
TRBJ2-3	TRBV12-3/TRBV12-4	few	.	TGTGCCAGCAAACAACTGCCGGAAGATACGCAGTATTTT	CASKQLPEDTQYF
TRBJ2-2	TRBV19	.	TRBD1	TGTGCCAGTAAGGGACAGGTAGTCGGGGAGCTGTTTTTT	CASKGQVVGELFF
TRBJ1-3	TRBV29-1	few	.	TGCAGCGTTTGGGACCGCGGGGCCGGAAACACCATATATTTT	CSVWDRGAGNTIYF
TRBJ1-2	TRBV27	.	TRBD1	TGTGCCAGCAGTGCTCCGGGACAGGGACACTATGGCTACACCTTC	CASSAPGQGHYGYTF
TRBJ2-1	TRBV18	once	.	TGTGCCAGCTCACCTTTCGCTTACAATGAGCAGTTCTTC	CASSPFAYNEQFF
TRBJ1-2	TRBV29-1	few	TRBD1	TGCAGCGCCGAGACAGGGGACTATGGCTACACCTTC	CSAETGDYGYTF
TRBJ1-4	TRBV12-3/TRBV12-4	medium-sized	.	TGTGCCAGCAGTTGGGGAGGCACTAATGAAAAACTGTTTTTT	CASSWGGTNEKLFF
TRBJ2-7	TRBV19	large	.	TGTGCCAGTAGTCGGGTTAGTTGGGATGAGCAGTACTTC	CASSRVSWDEQYF
TRBJ2-2	TRBV18	.	.	TGTGCCAGCTCACCCAGGGTTGTGAGCACCGGGGAGCTGTTTTTT	CASSPRVVSTGELFF
TRBJ2-5	TRBV24-1	.	TRBD1	TGTGCCACCAGTGTTTGGGGGACAGGGCAAGAGACCCAGTACTTC	CATSVWGTGQETQYF
TRBJ2-2	TRBV5-5	medium-sized	.	TGTGCCAGCAGCCGGAGTCTGGGAACGAACACCGGGGAGCTGTTTTTT	CASSRSLGTNTGELFF
TRBJ2-7	TRBV19	.	TRBD1	TGTGCCAGTAGTATAAGGGACAGGGGGCATGGCGAGCAGTACTTC	CASSIRDRGHGEQYF
TRBJ1-2	TRBV19	.	TRBD1	TGTGCCAGTAGTATGAGACCGGGACAGGGGGCAGACTACACCTTC	CASSMRPGQGADYTF
TRBJ2-1	TRBV6-5	few	.	TGTGCCAGCAGTTTACCCTCTGGGACGGAGCAGTTCTTC	CASSLPSGTEQFF
TRBJ2-3	TRBV19	.	.	TGTGCCAGTAGTAAGAAGAGACAAACTTCAGATACGCAGTATTTT	CASSKKRQTSDTQYF
TRBJ2-7	TRBV19	.	.	TGTGCCAGTAGCATACAGGGATCCTACGAGCAGTACTTC	CASSIQGSYEQYF
TRBJ2-1	TRBV19	few	.	TGTGCCAGTAGTATAGGGACCCCTTGGGAGTACAATGAGCAGTTCTTC	CASSIGTPWEYNEQFF
TRBJ2-3	TRBV19	few	TRBD1	TGTGCCAGTAGTGCCACGACAGGGGCAGATACGCAGTATTTT	CASSATTGADTQYF
TRBJ1-2	TRBV27	.	.	TGTGCCAGCGATGGCTACACCTTC	CASDGYTF
TRBJ2-7	TRBV27	few	TRBD2	TGTGCCAGCAGTTACTGGGACGGAGGACTAGCGGGAGTATACGAGCAGTACTTC	CASSYWDGGLAGVYEQYF